The T cell receptor (beta chain) described here comes from a study of blood T cells in healthy people across ages. Total RNA, at least 5.5 micrograms per sample, came from PBMCs. Of note for this clonotype: A read error may produce the germline difference seen at one junction end.

Germline V gene sequence: CDR1 MNHEY, CDR2 SVGAGI. The CDR3 runs to 13 residues. PCR was performed a second time for about 6 to 12 cycles using a sample-barcoded 5' primer and a J-beta primer mix. One entry per CDR3 protein, called by TCRdb with MiXCR from the 5' RACE reads. Altogether about 1.4 million distinct CDR3 sequences are present, almost 60% being singletons, with the ten largest covering more than 6%. Sequencing was carried out using blood. The receptor comes from a man aged 18 to 29 in good health. The chain recombines TRBV6-5 with TRBJ2-3; D gene unclear. The chain's CDR3 is CASSDSGADTQYF. CDR3 DNA sequence: TGTGCCAGCAGTGACTCGGGCGCAGATACGCAGTATTTT.